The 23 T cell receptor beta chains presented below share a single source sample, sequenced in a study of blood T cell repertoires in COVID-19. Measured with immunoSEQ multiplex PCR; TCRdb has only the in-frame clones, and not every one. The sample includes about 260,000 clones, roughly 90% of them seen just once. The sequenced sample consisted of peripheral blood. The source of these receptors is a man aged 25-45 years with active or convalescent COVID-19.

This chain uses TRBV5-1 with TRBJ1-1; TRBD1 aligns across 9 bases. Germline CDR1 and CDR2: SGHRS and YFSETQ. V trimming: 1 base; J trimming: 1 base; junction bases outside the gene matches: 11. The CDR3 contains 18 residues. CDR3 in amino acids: CASSLLTGQGNANTEAFF. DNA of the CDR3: TGCGCCAGCAGCTTGCTGACGGGACAGGGAAACGCGAACACTGAAGCTTTCTTT.

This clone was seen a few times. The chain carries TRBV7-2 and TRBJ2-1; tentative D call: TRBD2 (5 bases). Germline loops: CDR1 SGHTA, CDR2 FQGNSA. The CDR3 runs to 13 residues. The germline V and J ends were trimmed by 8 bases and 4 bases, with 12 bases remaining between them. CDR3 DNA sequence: TGTGCCAGCGGTTTAAGAGGGTACAATGAGCAGTTCTTC. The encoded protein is CASGLRGYNEQFF.

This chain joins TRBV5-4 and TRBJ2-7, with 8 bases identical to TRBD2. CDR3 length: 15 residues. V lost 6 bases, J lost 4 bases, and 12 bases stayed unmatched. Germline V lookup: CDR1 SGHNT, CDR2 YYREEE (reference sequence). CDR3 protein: CASTSAPGGAYEQYF. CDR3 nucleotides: TGTGCCAGCACCTCCGCTCCCGGGGGGGCTTACGAGCAGTACTTC.

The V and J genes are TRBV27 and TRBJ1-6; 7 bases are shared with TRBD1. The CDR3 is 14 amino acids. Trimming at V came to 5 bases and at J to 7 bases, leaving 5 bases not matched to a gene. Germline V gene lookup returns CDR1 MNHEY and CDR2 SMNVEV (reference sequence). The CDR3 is CASSTGTVNSPLHF. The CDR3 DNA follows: TGTGCCAGCAGTACCGGGACAGTCAATTCACCCCTCCACTTT.

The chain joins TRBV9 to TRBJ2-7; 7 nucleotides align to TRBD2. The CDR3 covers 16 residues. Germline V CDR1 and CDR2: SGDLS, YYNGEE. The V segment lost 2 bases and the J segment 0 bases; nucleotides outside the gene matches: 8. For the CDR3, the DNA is TGTGCCAGCAGCGTCGACCAGCGGGGAAACTCCTACGAGCAGTACTTC. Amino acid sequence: CASSVDQRGNSYEQYF. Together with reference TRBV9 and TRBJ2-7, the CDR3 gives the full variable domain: DSGVTQTPKHLITATGQRVTLRCSPRSGDLSVYWYQQSLDQGLQFLIQYYNGEERAKGNILERFSAQQFPDLHSELNLSSLELGDSALYFCASSVDQRGNSYEQYFGPGTRLTVT.

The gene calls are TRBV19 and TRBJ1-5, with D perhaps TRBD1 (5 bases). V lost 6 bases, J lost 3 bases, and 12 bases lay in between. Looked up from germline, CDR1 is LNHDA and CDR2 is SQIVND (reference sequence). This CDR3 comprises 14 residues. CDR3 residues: CASSLRQPNQPQHF. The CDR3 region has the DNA TGTGCCAGTAGCCTACGACAGCCCAATCAGCCCCAGCATTTT.

The CDR3 here is CASRRQISSYEQYF. In DNA form, the CDR3 reads TGTGCCAGCAGACGACAGATTTCCTCCTACGAGCAGTACTTC. The V and J genes are TRBV6-5 and TRBJ2-7, with a possible D match to TRBD1 (5 bases). V lost 6 bases to trimming and J lost 0 bases, with 12 bases between them. The length of the CDR3 is 14 residues. CDR1 is MNHEY and CDR2 is SVGAGI in the germline V gene.

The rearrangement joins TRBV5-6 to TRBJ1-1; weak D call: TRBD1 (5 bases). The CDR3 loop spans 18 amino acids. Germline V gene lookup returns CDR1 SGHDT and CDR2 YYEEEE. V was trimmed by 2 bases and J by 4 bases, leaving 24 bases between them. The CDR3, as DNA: TGTGCCAGCAGCTTTGGCGGGGCCCACTCGATCTGGGGCACTGAAGCTTTCTTT. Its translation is CASSFGGAHSIWGTEAFF.

The DNA for the CDR3 is TGTGCCAGCAGCCCAGAGGGAGGGCCCGCGTTTAGCACTGAAGCTTTCTTT. It codes for CASSPEGGPAFSTEAFF. The chain combines TRBV7-6 with TRBJ1-1; D remains ambiguous. The germline CDR1 and CDR2 sequences are SGHVS and FNYEAQ. Trimming pared 5 bases from V and 4 bases from J, leaving 23 bases between. The CDR3 has 17 amino acids.

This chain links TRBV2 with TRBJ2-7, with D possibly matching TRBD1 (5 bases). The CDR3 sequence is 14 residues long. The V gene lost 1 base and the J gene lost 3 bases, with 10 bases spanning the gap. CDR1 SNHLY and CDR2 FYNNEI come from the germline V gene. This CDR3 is CASSEGGEIYEQYF. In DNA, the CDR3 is TGTGCCAGCAGTGAAGGGGGCGAAATCTACGAGCAGTACTTC.

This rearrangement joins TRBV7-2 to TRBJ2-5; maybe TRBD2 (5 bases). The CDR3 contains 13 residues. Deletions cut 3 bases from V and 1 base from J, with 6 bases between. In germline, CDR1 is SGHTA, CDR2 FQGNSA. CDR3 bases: TGTGCCAGCAGCTTGGGGAGCCAAGAGACCCAGTACTTC. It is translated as CASSLGSQETQYF. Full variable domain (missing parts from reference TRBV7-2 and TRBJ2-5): GAGVSQSPSNKVTEKGKDVELRCDPISGHTALYWYRQSLGQGLEFLIYFQGNSAPDKSGLPSDRFSAERTGGSVSTLTIQRTQQEDSAVYLCASSLGSQETQYFGPGTRLLVL.

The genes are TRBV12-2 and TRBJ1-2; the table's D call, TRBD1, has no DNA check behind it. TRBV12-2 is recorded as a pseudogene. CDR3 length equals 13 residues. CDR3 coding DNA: TGTGCAAGTCGCTCCCAGGGTCACTATGGCTACACCTTC. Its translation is CASRSQGHYGYTF.

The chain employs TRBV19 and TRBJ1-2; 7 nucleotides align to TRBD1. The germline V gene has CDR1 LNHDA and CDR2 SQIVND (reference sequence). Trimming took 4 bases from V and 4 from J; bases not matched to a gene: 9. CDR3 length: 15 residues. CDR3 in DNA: TGTGCCAGTAGTACCACTCGACAGGGTGGCTATGGCTACACCTTC. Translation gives CASSTTRQGGYGYTF.

CDR3 DNA sequence: TGTGCCAGTAGTATAGGTCCGACTAGTTCAACCCAGTACTTC. Translation gives CASSIGPTSSTQYF. V and J are TRBV19 and TRBJ2-5; D perhaps matches TRBD2 (6 bases). Germline loops: CDR1 LNHDA, CDR2 SQIVND (reference sequence). The CDR3 extends over 14 amino acids. Trimming cost V 1 base and J 8 bases, with 14 bases left between them.

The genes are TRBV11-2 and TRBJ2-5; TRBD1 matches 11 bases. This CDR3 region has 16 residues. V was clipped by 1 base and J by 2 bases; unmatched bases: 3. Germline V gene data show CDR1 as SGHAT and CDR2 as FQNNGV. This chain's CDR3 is CASSLGDRGSQETQYF. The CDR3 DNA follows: TGTGCCAGCAGCTTAGGGGACAGGGGGTCGCAAGAGACCCAGTACTTC.

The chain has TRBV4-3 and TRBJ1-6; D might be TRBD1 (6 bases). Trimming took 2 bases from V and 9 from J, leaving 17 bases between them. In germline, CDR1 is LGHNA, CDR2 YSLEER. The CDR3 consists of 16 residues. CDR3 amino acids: CASSQWYRGAGSPLHF. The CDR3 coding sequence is TGCGCCAGCAGCCAATGGTATCGGGGGGCTGGTTCACCCCTCCACTTT.

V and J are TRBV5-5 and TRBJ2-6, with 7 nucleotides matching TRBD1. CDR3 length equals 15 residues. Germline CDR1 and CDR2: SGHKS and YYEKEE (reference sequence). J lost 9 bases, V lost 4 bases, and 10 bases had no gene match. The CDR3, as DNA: TGTGCCAGCAGCCCACCAATGGGACAGCTCAACGTCCTGACTTTC. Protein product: CASSPPMGQLNVLTF.

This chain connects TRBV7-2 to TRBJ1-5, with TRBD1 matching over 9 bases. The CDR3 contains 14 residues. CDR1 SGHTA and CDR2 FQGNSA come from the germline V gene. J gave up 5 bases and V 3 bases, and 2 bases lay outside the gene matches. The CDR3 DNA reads TGTGCCAGCAGCTTGGGACAGGGATATCAGCCCCAGCATTTT. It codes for CASSLGQGYQPQHF.

CDR3 sequence reads: CAFDRGLNSPLHF. The CDR3 coding sequence is TGTGCCTTTGACAGGGGGCTTAATTCACCCCTCCACTTT. The chain links TRBV30 to TRBJ1-6; 10 bases align to TRBD1. After removal of 7 bases from V and 6 bases from J, the junction contained 3 bases not matched to a gene. From germline, CDR1 is GTSNPN and CDR2 SVGIG (reference sequence). This CDR3 has 13 residues. Combining the CDR3 with reference TRBV30 and TRBJ1-6 gives the whole variable domain SQTIHQWPATLVQPVGSPLSLECTVEGTSNPNLYWYRQAAGRGLQLLFYSVGIGQISSEVPQNLSASRPQDRQFILSSKKLLLSDSGFYLCAFDRGLNSPLHFGNGTRLTVT.

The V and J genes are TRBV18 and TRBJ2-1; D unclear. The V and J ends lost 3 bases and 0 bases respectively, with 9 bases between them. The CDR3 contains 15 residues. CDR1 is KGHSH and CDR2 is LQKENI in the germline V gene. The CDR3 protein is CASSPARSSYNEQFF. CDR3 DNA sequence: TGTGCCAGCTCACCCGCGAGAAGCTCCTACAATGAGCAGTTCTTC. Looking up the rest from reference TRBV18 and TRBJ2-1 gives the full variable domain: NAGVMQNPRHLVRRRGQEARLRCSPMKGHSHVYWYRQLPEEGLKFMVYLQKENIIDESGMPKERFSAEFPKEGPSILRIQQVVRGDSAAYFCASSPARSSYNEQFFGPGTRLTVL.

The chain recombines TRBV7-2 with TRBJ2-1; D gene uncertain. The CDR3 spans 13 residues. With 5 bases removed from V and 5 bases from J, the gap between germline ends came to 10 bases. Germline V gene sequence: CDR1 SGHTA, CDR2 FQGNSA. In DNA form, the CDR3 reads TGTGCCAGCAGCCCCGGTGCGGACAATGAGCAGTTCTTC. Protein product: CASSPGADNEQFF.

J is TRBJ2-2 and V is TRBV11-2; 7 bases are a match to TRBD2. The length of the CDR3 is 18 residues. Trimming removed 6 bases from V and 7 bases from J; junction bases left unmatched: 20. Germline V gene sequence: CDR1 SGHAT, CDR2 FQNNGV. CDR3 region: CASRSPRGSRNVGGELFF. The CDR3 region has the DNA TGTGCCAGCAGATCCCCGCGGGGGTCCCGCAATGTGGGCGGGGAGCTGTTTTTT.

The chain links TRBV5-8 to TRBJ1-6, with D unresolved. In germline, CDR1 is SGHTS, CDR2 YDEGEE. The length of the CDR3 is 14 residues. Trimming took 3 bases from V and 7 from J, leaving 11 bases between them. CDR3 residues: CASSSSLPNSPLHF. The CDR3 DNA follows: TGTGCCAGCAGCTCCAGTCTTCCAAATTCACCCCTCCACTTT.